What follows are 19 T cell receptor beta chains derived from one specimen sequenced in a study of blood T cell repertoires in COVID-19. Assay used: immunoSEQ multiplex PCR; TCRdb lists only in-frame clones, some missing. The sample holds about 160,000 clones, roughly 93% seen once. The sample was peripheral blood. The receptors stem from a man younger than 30 with acute or convalescent COVID-19.

This rearrangement joins TRBV2 to TRBJ1-4, with D unclear. The CDR3 has 14 amino acids. The ends were cut back, 3 bases at V and 5 bases at J, with 10 bases in the middle. CDR1 and CDR2 from the germline V gene are SNHLY and FYNNEI. CDR3 region: CASSDRDGNEKLFF. The CDR3, as DNA: TGTGCCAGCAGTGACCGGGATGGGAATGAAAAACTGTTTTTT.

The genes are TRBV5-1 and TRBJ2-1, with no clear D. CDR3 length equals 15 residues. Germline V gives CDR1 SGHRS, CDR2 YFSETQ. V was clipped by 0 bases and J by 6 bases, with 13 bases between them. CDR3 nucleotides: TGCGCCAGCAGCTTGGGATCGCCCACTATCAATGAGCAGTTCTTC. As protein: CASSLGSPTINEQFF.

The chain employs TRBV19 and TRBJ2-7; D unclear. CDR1 is LNHDA and CDR2 is SQIVND in the germline V gene (reference sequence). Trimming shortened V by 3 bases and J by 2 bases, and 14 bases separated the two germline ends. CDR3 length: 15 amino acids. The CDR3, as DNA: TGTGCCAGTAGTATGTCAGGCAGGTTACCCTACGAGCAGTACTTC. This codes for CASSMSGRLPYEQYF.

V usage is TRBV5-1 and J usage is TRBJ2-2; maybe TRBD1 (7 bases). CDR1 SGHRS and CDR2 YFSETQ come from the germline V gene. The CDR3 has 15 amino acids. Trimming left V 5 bases short and J 6 bases short, with 17 bases between. CDR3 sequence reads: CASRGEGRGAGELFF. CDR3 sequence (DNA): TGCGCCAGCAGAGGAGAGGGCAGGGGGGCCGGGGAGCTGTTTTTT.

CDR3 loop: CASSDSRQANYGYTF. CDR3 nucleotides: TGTGCCAGCTCAGACAGCCGCCAAGCTAACTATGGCTACACCTTC. The rearrangement joins TRBV18 to TRBJ1-2; TRBD1 is a possible D gene (5 bases). Germline V lookup: CDR1 KGHSH, CDR2 LQKENI. This CDR3 contains 15 residues. V was pared by 5 bases and J by 0 bases, with 13 bases between.

This chain links TRBV19 with TRBJ1-1; no firm D call. The CDR3 covers 14 residues. Germline assignment: CDR1 LNHDA and CDR2 SQIVND (reference sequence). Between the trimmed V and J ends, which lost 10 bases and 0 bases, there was a span of 15 bases. For the CDR3, the DNA is TGTGCCACGTGGGAGGGTCGAATGAACACTGAAGCTTTCTTT. Translation gives CATWEGRMNTEAFF.

This chain joins TRBV7-9 and TRBJ1-1, with unresolved D. The germline CDR1 and CDR2 sequences are SEHNR and FQNEAQ (reference sequence). V was clipped by 6 bases and J by 0 bases, with 14 bases between them. The CDR3 is 15 residues long. This CDR3 reads CASSPSANLNTEAFF. Written as DNA, the CDR3 is TGTGCCAGCAGTCCGAGCGCGAACTTGAACACTGAAGCTTTCTTT.

The rearrangement uses TRBV6-5 and TRBJ1-1; tentatively, D is TRBD1 (5 bases). CDR1 is MNHEY and CDR2 is SVGAGI in the germline V gene. The CDR3 sequence is 15 residues long. V lost 6 bases to trimming and J lost 3 bases, with 17 bases between them. The CDR3 loop is CASRTGGGRDTEAFF. CDR3 sequence (DNA): TGTGCCAGCAGGACCGGGGGAGGCAGGGACACTGAAGCTTTCTTT.

The rearrangement uses TRBV9 and TRBJ2-2; 8 positions match TRBD2. This CDR3 spans 19 amino acids. Germline values: CDR1 SGDLS, CDR2 YYNGEE. V lost 4 bases to trimming and J lost 4 bases; unmatched junction nucleotides: 18. The DNA of the CDR3 is TGTGCCAGCAGCCCGGGAGGGGGGGCGGGGCTGTCGAGCACCGGGGAGCTGTTTTTT. This encodes CASSPGGGAGLSSTGELFF.

The gene calls are TRBV4-2 and TRBJ2-3, with 15 bases fitting TRBD2. CDR1 is LGHNA and CDR2 is YNFKEQ in the germline V gene. The J segment lost 0 bases and the V segment lost 4 bases, leaving 11 bases of the junction unmatched. CDR3 length equals 20 residues. The CDR3 is CASSLWGTSGGPPSTDTQYF. The CDR3 coding sequence is TGTGCCAGCAGCCTCTGGGGGACTAGCGGGGGGCCTCCTAGCACAGATACGCAGTATTTT.

The chain joins TRBV24-1 to TRBJ2-6; D may be TRBD1 (6 bases). Germline CDR1 and CDR2: KGHDR and SFDVKD. CDR3 length: 16 residues. V shed 4 bases and J shed 0 bases, with 9 bases lying between them. CDR3 sequence reads: CATSDTGNSGANVLTF. Written as DNA, the CDR3 is TGTGCCACCAGTGACACAGGGAACTCTGGGGCCAACGTCCTGACTTTC.

This chain joins TRBV18 and TRBJ1-1, with D possibly TRBD1 on 5 matching bases. The CDR3 is 12 amino acids. Germline V gives CDR1 KGHSH, CDR2 LQKENI. The V and J ends lost 2 bases and 9 bases respectively, with 10 bases between them. CDR3 sequence: CASSPETAKAFF. The CDR3 DNA sequence: TGTGCCAGCTCACCAGAGACAGCCAAAGCTTTCTTT. The full variable domain, rest sourced from reference TRBV18 and TRBJ1-1, is NAGVMQNPRHLVRRRGQEARLRCSPMKGHSHVYWYRQLPEEGLKFMVYLQKENIIDESGMPKERFSAEFPKEGPSILRIQQVVRGDSAAYFCASSPETAKAFFGQGTRLTVV.

V is TRBV10-2 and J is TRBJ1-5; a weak D match, TRBD1 (5 bases). Per the germline V gene, CDR1 is WSHSY and CDR2 is SAAADI. Trimming removed 2 bases at V and 6 bases at J, with 14 bases between. The CDR3 is made up of 15 amino acids. CDR3 in amino acids: CASSEDGANGQPQHF. CDR3 nucleotides: TGCGCCAGCAGTGAGGATGGGGCGAACGGTCAGCCCCAGCATTTT.

J is TRBJ1-2 and V is TRBV21-1; the D call TRBD1 from the table was never checked on the DNA. TRBV21-1 is recorded as a pseudogene. The CDR3 totals 15 residues. CDR3 nucleotides: TGTGCCAGCAAGGGACTTAAGGGACAGGGAGATGGCTACACCTTC. It yields the protein CASKGLKGQGDGYTF.

The V and J genes are TRBV19 and TRBJ1-2, with D possibly TRBD1 on 5 matching bases. The length of the CDR3 is 15 residues. Trimming pared 5 bases from V and 4 bases from J, leaving 17 bases between. CDR1 is LNHDA and CDR2 is SQIVND in the germline V gene (reference sequence). CDR3 residues: CASSPRTPLPYGYTF. CDR3 sequence (DNA): TGTGCCAGTAGTCCTAGGACACCCCTACCCTATGGCTACACCTTC.

The count of this clone is one. The chain joins TRBV7-9 to TRBJ2-7, with a tentative D call TRBD1 (6 bases). Germline values: CDR1 SEHNR, CDR2 FQNEAQ (reference sequence). The CDR3 contains 15 residues. V was shortened by 10 bases and J by 6 bases, with 25 bases between the two germline ends. The CDR3 DNA sequence: TGTGCCACCGATTTATTGGGGGCTGTTTTCGGCGAGCAGTACTTC. Protein: CATDLLGAVFGEQYF.

V gene TRBV20-1 combines with J gene TRBJ2-5, with TRBD2 identical over 7 bases. Germline V lookup: CDR1 DFQATT, CDR2 SNEGSKA (reference sequence). V trimming: 3 bases; J trimming: 2 bases; junction bases outside the gene matches: 9. The CDR3 extends over 15 amino acids. CDR3 in DNA: TGCAGTGCTAGTTACCCGGGACTACCACAAGAGACCCAGTACTTC. The encoded protein is CSASYPGLPQETQYF.

The chain joins TRBV11-2 to TRBJ2-7; D remains ambiguous. V was pared by 1 base and J by 2 bases, with 12 bases between. CDR1 is SGHAT and CDR2 is FQNNGV in the germline V gene. This CDR3 is 15 amino acids long. The CDR3 is CASSLGGTLPYEQYF. CDR3 DNA sequence: TGTGCCAGCAGCTTAGGAGGTACCCTACCCTACGAGCAGTACTTC.

The chain couples TRBV5-1 to TRBJ1-1; D is ambiguous. The CDR3 totals 13 residues. The V end was cut by 0 bases, the J end by 3 bases, with 6 bases between. Per germline, CDR1 SGHRS and CDR2 YFSETQ. This CDR3 is CASSLDIDTEAFF. The CDR3 DNA reads as TGCGCCAGCAGCTTGGATATAGACACTGAAGCTTTCTTT.